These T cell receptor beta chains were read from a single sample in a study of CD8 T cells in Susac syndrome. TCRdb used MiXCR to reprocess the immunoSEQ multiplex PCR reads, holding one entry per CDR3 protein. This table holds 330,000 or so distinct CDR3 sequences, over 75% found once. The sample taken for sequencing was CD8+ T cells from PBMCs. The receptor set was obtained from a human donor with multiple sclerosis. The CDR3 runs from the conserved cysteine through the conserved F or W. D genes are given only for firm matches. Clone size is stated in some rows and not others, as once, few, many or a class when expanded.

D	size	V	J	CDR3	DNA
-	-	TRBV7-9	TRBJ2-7	CASSLQGEEQYF	TGTGCCAGCAGCTTACAGGGAGAAGAGCAGTACTTC
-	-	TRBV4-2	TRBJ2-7	CASSQGRGEQYF	TGTGCCAGCAGCCAAGGGCGGGGAGAGCAGTACTTC
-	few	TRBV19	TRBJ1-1	CASGIGLNTEAFF	TGTGCCAGCGGTATTGGCTTGAACACTGAAGCTTTCTTT
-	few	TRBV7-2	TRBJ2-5	CASSLELSAQETQYF	TGTGCCAGCAGCTTAGAGCTGTCGGCCCAAGAGACCCAGTACTTC
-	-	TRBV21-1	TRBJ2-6	CASSTPGAAGANVLTF	TGTGCCAGCAGCACCCCAGGGGCGGCAGGGGCCAACGTCCTGACTTTC
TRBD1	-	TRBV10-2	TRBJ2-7	CAARQGRRSYEQYF	TGCGCCGCACGACAGGGGAGACGGTCCTACGAGCAGTACTTC
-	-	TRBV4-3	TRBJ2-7	CASSQGSQPAYEQYF	TGCGCCAGCAGCCAAGGGAGTCAGCCAGCCTACGAGCAGTACTTC
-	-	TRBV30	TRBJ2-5	CACGSVYEETQYF	TGTGCCTGCGGGAGCGTTTACGAAGAGACCCAGTACTTC
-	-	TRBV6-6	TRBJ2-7	CASTGVVGQKYEQYF	TGTGCCAGCACCGGCGTCGTGGGACAAAAGTACGAGCAGTACTTC
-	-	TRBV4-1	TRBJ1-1	CASSQGPTANEAFF	TGCGCCAGCAGCCAAGGTCCTACAGCAAATGAAGCTTTCTTT
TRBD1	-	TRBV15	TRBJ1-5	CATSSGFTGTGSSYQHF	TGTGCCACCAGCAGTGGTTTCACCGGGACAGGGTCCTCATACCAGCATTTT
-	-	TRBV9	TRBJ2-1	CASSPMDNEQFF	TGTGCCAGCAGCCCAATGGACAATGAGCAGTTCTTC
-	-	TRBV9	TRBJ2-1	CASSPKDNEQFF	TGTGCCAGCAGCCCTAAGGATAATGAGCAGTTCTTC
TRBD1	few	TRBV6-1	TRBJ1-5	CASRPTGMGNQPQHF	TGTGCCAGCAGACCGACAGGGATGGGCAATCAGCCCCAGCATTTT
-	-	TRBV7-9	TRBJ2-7	CASSRVSDEQYF	TGTGCCAGCAGCCGGGTATCCGACGAGCAGTACTTC
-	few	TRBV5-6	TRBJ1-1	CASSLVAREAFF	TGTGCCAGCAGCTTGGTAGCCAGGGAAGCTTTCTTT
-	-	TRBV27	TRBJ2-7	CASSSSSSTYEQYF	TGTGCCAGCAGTTCCTCTTCCTCGACCTACGAGCAGTACTTC
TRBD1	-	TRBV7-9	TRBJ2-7	CASSLAQGVSYEQYF	TGTGCCAGCAGCTTAGCGCAGGGGGTGAGCTACGAGCAGTACTTC
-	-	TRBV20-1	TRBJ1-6	CSARPHLGNSPLHF	TGCAGTGCTAGACCCCACCTTGGGAATTCACCCCTCCACTTT
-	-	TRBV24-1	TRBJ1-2	CATSDGTSRGDGYTF	TGTGCCACCAGTGACGGGACCTCCCGGGGGGACGGCTACACCTTC